This T cell receptor beta chain was sequenced in a study of blood T cell repertoires in COVID-19. This CDR3 spans 19 amino acids. CDR1 is ENHRY, CDR2 SYGVKD, per germline. Unmatched junction bases numbered 8, after V lost 0 bases and J lost 2 bases. TCRdb keeps only in-frame clones here, not all; method: immunoSEQ multiplex PCR. The sample holds 50,000 to 65,000 clones, almost 95% seen once. This receptor was obtained from a man aged 50 to 59 with active COVID-19. The chain combines TRBV10-3 with TRBJ1-5, with 12 bases matching TRBD1. Sequencing used peripheral blood. CDR3 region: CAISESWDRGRSGNQPQHF. The CDR3 DNA reads as TGTGCCATCAGTGAGTCGTGGGACAGGGGGCGCTCGGGCAATCAGCCCCAGCATTTT.